This T cell receptor beta chain comes out of a study of OX40 agonist ivuxolimab in advanced cancers. Background on the study: The eligibility criteria allowed prior anti-PD-1, anti-PD-L1 or anti-CTLA-4 therapy, and about 40% had some. General study points: Circulating CD4+ and CD8+ T cells showed clonal expansion by week 6 at 0.1 to 3.0 mg/kg.

Clones were sequenced by immunoSEQ multiplex PCR, and TCRdb holds only the in-frame ones, with some missing. This repertoire shows approximately 81,000 clones, 85% to 90% found once; its top ten account for roughly 0.9%. CDR3 length equals 13 residues. With V trimmed by 7 bases and J by 4 bases, 1 base remained unmatched. Per germline, CDR1 MGHDK and CDR2 SYGVNS. Of note for this clone: Its antigen is not identified.

The sample consisted of CD4+ or CD8+ T cells sorted from blood, taken in a trial of the OX40 agonist ivuxolimab. The TCR originated in an adult with an advanced solid tumor such as melanoma, head and neck, liver or kidney cancer. The chain carries TRBV25-1 and TRBJ1-5; 10 bases agree with TRBD1. The CDR3 is CASKGQGNQPQHF. CDR3 coding DNA: TGTGCCAGCAAGGGACAGGGGAATCAGCCCCAGCATTTT.